The clone carrying this T cell receptor (beta chain) occurred a few times. J lost 11 bases, V lost 5 bases, and 3 bases had no gene match. CDR1 is MNHEY and CDR2 is SVGAGI in the germline V gene. The CDR3 length is 12 residues. The data are from a study of long-term antiretroviral therapy in people with HIV. At survey level, the immunoSEQ assay was run in its v3.0 version. Profiling relied on immunoSEQ multiplex PCR, and the TCRdb table lists in-frame clones only, not all of them. The table includes more than 45,000 clones, about 80% detected once. This chain joins TRBV6-5 and TRBJ1-5; the match to TRBD1 covers 10 bases. The material was unsorted PBMCs, obtained 0.8 years after starting antiretroviral therapy. The TCR was taken from a woman younger than 35 with HIV. The CDR3 here is CASSTGQGTQHF. The DNA for the CDR3 is TGTGCCAGCAGTACGGGACAGGGGACCCAGCATTTT.